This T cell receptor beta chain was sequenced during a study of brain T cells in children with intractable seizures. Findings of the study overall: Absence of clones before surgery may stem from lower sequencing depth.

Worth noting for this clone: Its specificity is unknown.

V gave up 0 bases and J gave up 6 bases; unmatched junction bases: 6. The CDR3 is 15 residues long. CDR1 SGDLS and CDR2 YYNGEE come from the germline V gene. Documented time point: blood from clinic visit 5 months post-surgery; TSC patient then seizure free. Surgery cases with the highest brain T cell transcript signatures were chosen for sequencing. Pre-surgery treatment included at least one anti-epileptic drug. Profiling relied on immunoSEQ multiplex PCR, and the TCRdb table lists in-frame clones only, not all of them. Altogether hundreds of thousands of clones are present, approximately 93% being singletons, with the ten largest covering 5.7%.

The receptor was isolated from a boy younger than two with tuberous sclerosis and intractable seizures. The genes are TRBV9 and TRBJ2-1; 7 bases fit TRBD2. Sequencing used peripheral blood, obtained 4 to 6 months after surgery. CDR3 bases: TGTGCCAGCAGCGTAGGGCGGGAGCCGTGCAATGAGCAGTTCTTC. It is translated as CASSVGREPCNEQFF.